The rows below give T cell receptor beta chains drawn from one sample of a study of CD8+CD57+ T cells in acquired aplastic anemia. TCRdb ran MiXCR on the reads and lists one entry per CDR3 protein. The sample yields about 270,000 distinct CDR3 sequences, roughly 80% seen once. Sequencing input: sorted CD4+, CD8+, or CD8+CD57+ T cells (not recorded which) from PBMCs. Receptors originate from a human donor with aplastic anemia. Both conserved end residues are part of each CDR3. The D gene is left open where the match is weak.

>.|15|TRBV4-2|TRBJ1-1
CALRLDLTGNTEAFF
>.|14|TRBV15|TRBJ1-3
CATSRGGGGNTIYF
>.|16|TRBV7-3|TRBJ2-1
CASSLTNRAKDTQQFF
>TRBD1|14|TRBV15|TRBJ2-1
CATSTGTGYNEQFF
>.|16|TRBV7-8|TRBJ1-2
CASSLARGAVAQCYTF
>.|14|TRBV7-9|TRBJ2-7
CASSFKRSCYEEYF
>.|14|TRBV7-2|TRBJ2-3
CASSFPPGRTAQSF
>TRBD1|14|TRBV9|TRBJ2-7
CASSPRDRAHEQYF
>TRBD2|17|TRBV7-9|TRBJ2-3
CASSFQRSGGSTDTQYF
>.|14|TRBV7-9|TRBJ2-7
CASSFRGDGYEQYF
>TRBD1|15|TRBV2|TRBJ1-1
CASSGNRGGKTEAFF
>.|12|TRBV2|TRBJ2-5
CAGLGGAKPQYF
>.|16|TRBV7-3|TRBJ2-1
CASSLGGGRKDTQQFF
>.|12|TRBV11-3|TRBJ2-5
CAGRLTRATQYF
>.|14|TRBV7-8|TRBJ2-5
CATSWGCSQETQYF
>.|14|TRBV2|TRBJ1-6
CASSTAGVRATLHF
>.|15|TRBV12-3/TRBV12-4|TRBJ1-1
CASSLSLAGADEKFF
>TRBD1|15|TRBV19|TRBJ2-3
CASSIGGQTNNTQFF
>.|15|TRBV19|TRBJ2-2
CASTQGRSYTGELFF
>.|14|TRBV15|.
CASSTASFYEKQYF